This TCR beta chain emerged from a study of shared clonotypes between healthy human individuals. Looking at the study overall: Ranging from 18 to 49 in age, donors were a couple of women and a few men.

Sequenced by immunoSEQ multiplex PCR; TCRdb stores in-frame clones only, minus some. Among some 2,400,000 clones listed, approximately 95% were seen once. CDR1 and CDR2 (germline): MNHEY, SMNVEV (reference sequence). V gave up 5 bases and J gave up 0 bases, with 17 bases separating them. CDR3 length equals 17 residues. Comment on this clone: Its antigen is as yet unknown.

Overall study findings and caveats: Represented diversity, genetic and exposure-history alike, was limited by few donors. On the whole, naive subsets had larger estimated richness than memory subsets had.

The sequenced material came from naive CD4+ T cells sorted from blood. The subset is: CD45RA+ positively selected. The sequence came from a man younger than 35 in good health. The gene calls are TRBV27 and TRBJ1-5, with D possibly being TRBD1 (6 bases). The CDR3 coding sequence is TGTGCCAGCAGTCCCCGTCTAGGGGGGGATAGCAATCAGCCCCAGCATTTT. It yields the protein CASSPRLGGDSNQPQHF.